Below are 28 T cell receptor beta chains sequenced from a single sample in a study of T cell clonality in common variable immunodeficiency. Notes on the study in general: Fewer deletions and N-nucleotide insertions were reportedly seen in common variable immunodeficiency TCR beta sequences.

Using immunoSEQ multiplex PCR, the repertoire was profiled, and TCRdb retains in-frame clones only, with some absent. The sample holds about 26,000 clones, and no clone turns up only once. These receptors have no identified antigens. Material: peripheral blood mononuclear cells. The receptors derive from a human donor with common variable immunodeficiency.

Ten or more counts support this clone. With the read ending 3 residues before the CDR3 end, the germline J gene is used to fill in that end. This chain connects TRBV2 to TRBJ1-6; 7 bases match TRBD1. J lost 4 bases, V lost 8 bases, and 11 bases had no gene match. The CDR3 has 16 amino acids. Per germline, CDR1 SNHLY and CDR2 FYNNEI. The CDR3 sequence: CASLSVPGQYNSPLHF. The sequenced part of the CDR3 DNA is TGTGCCAGCTTATCCGTGCCGGGACAGTATAATTCACCC.

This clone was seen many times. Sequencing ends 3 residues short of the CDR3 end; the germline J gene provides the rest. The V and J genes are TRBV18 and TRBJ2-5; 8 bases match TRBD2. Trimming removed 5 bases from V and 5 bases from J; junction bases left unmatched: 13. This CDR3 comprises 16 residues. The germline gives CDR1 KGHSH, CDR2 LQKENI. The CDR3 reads CASSTRGGRGRETQYF. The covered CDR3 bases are TGTGCCAGCTCAACCCGGGGGGGGCGCGGGAGGGAGACC.

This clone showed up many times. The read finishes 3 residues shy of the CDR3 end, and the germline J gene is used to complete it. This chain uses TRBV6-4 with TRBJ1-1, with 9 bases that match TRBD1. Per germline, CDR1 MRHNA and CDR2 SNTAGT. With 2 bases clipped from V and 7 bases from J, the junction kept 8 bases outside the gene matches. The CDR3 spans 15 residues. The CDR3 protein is CASSDPRVDRGEAFF. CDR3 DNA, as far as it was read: TGTGCCAGCAGTGACCCGAGGGTGGACAGGGGTGAA.

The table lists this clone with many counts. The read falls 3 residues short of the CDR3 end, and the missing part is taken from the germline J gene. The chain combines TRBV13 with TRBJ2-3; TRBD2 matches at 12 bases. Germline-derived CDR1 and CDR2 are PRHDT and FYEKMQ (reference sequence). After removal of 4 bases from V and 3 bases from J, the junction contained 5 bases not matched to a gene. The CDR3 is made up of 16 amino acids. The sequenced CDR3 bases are TGTGCCAGCAGCTCGCGGACTAGCGGGGTGACAGATACG. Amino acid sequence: CASSSRTSGVTDT. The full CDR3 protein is CASSSRTSGVTDTQYF.

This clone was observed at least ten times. The sequenced CDR3 bases are TGTGCCAGCTCACCTCAACAGGGGAATACTGAA. Protein sequence: CASSPQQGNTE. The complete CDR3 protein is CASSPQQGNTEAFF. V is TRBV18 and J is TRBJ1-1; 7 nucleotides line up with TRBD1. The read terminates 3 residues before the CDR3 end, so the remaining end is supplied by the germline J gene. Germline V CDR1 and CDR2: KGHSH, LQKENI. CDR3 length: 14 amino acids. V lost 3 bases and J lost 5; bases outside the gene matches: 6.

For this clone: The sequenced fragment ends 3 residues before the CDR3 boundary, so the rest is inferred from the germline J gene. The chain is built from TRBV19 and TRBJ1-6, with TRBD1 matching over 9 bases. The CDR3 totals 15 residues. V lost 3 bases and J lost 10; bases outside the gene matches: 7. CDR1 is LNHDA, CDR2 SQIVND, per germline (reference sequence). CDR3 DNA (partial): TGTGCCAGTAGTATTGGACAGGGGAGTAAGTCACCC. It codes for CASSIGQGSKSP. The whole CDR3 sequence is CASSIGQGSKSPLHF.

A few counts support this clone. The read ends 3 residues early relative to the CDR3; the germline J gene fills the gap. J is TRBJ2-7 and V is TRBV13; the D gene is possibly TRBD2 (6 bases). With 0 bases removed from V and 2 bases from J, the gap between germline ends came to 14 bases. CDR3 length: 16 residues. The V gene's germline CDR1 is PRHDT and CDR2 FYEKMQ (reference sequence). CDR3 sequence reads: CASSLGYERVPYEQYF. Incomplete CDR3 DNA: TGTGCCAGCAGCTTAGGGTACGAGCGGGTACCCTACGAG.

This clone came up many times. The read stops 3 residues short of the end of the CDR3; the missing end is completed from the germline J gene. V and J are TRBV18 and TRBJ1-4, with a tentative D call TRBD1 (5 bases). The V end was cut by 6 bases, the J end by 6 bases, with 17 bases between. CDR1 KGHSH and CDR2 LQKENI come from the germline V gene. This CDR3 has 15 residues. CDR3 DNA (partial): TGTGCCAGCTCCCCGACACCAGGGTTTTATGAAAAA. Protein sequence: CASSPTPGFYEK. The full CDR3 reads CASSPTPGFYEKLFF.

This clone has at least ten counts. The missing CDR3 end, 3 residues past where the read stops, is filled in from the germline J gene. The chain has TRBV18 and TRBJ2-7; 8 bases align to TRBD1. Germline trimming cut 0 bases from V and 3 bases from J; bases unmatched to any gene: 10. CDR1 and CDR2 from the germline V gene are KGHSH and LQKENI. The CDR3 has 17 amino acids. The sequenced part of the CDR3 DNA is TGTGCCAGCTCACCACCGACCCCTGGACAGGGCAGCTACGAG. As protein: CASSPPTPGQGSYE. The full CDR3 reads CASSPPTPGQGSYEQYF.

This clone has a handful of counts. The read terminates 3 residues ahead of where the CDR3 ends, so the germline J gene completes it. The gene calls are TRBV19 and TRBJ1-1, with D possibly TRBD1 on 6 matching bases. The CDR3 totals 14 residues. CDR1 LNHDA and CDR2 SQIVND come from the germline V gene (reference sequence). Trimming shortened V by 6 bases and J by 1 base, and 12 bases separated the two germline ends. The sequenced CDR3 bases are TGTGCCAGTAGACGGGGGGGCTCGAACACTGAA. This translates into CASRRGGSNTE. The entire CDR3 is CASRRGGSNTEAFF.

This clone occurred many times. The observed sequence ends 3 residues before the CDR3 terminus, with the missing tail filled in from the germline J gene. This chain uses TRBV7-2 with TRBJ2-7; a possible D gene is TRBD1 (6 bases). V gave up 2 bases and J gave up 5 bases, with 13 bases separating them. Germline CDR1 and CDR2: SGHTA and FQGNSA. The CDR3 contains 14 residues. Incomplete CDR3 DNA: TGTGCCAGCAGCTTATGGGTTGGGGGCGACGAG. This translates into CASSLWVGGDE. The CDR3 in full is CASSLWVGGDEQYF.

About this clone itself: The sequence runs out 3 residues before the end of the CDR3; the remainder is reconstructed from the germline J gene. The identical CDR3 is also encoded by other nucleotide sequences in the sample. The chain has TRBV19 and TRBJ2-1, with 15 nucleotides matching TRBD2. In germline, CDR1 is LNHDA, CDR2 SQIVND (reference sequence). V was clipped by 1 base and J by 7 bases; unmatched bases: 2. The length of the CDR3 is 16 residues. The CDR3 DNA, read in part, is TGTGCCAGTAGTATAGGGACTAGCGGGGGGGCGAATGAG. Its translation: CASSIGTSGGANE. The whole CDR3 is CASSIGTSGGANEQFF.

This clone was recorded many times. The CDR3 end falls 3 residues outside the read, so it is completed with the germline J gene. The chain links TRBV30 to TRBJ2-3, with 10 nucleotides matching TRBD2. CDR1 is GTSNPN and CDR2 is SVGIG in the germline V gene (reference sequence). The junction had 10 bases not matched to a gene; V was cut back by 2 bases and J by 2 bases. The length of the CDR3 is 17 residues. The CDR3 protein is CAWSPITGLAITDTQYF. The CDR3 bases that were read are TGTGCCTGGAGTCCGATCACGGGACTAGCGATCACAGATACG.

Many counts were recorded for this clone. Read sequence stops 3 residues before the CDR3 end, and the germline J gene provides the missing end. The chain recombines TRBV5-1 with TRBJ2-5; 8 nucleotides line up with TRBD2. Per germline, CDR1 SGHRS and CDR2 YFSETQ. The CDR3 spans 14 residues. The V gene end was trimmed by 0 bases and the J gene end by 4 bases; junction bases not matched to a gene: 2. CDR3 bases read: TGCGCCAGCAGCTTGGAACGGGGGGGAGAGACC. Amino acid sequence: CASSLERGGET. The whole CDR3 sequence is CASSLERGGETQYF.

This CDR3 is CASSLGDRGDSDEQYF. CDR3 DNA, as far as it was read: TGCGCCAGCAGCTTGGGGGACAGGGGAGATAGCGACGAG. The chain has TRBV5-1 and TRBJ2-7; 10 bases map to TRBD1. Read data end 3 residues before the CDR3 end; the end is taken from the germline J gene. Trimming cost V 0 bases and J 5 bases; bases outside gene matches: 8. Germline CDR1 SGHRS, CDR2 YFSETQ. The CDR3 is made up of 16 amino acids.

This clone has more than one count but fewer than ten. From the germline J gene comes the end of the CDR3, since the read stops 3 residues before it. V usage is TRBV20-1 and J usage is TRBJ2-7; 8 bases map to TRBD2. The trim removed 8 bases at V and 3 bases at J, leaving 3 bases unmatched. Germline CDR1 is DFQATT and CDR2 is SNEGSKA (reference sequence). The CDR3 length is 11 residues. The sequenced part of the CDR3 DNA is TGCAGTTCCGGGGGGGACTACGAG. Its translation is CSSGGDYE. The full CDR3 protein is CSSGGDYEQYF.

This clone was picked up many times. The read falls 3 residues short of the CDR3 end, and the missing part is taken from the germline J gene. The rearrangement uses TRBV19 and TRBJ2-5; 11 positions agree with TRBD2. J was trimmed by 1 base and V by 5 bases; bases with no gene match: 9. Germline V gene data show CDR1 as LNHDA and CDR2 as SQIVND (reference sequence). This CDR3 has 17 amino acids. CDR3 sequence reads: CASSRDLAGGLQETQYF. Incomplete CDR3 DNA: TGTGCCAGTAGTCGCGATCTAGCGGGGGGACTCCAAGAGACC. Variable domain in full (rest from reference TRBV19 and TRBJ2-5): DGGITQSPKYLFRKEGQNVTLSCEQNLNHDAMYWYRQDPGQGLRLIYYSQIVNDFQKGDIAEGYSVSREKKESFPLTVTSAQKNPTAFYLCASSRDLAGGLQETQYFGPGTRLLVL.

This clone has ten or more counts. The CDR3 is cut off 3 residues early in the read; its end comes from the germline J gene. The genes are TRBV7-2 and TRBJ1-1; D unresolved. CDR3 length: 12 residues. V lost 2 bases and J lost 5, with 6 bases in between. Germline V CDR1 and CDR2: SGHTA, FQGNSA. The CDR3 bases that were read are TGTGCCAGCAGCTTAAGGGTAACTGAA. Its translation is CASSLRVTE. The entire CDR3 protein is CASSLRVTEAFF. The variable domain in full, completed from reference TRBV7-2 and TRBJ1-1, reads GAGVSQSPSNKVTEKGKDVELRCDPISGHTALYWYRQSLGQGLEFLIYFQGNSAPDKSGLPSDRFSAERTGGSVSTLTIQRTQQEDSAVYLCASSLRVTEAFFGQGTRLTVV.

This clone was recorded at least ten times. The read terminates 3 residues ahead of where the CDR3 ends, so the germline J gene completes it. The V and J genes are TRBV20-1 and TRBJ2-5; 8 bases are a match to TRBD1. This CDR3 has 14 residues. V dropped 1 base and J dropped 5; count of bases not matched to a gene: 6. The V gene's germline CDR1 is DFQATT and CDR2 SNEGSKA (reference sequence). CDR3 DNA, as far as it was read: TGCAGTGCTAGAGGACAGGGGAAGGGGGAGACC. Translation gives CSARGQGKGET. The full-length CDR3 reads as CSARGQGKGETQYF.

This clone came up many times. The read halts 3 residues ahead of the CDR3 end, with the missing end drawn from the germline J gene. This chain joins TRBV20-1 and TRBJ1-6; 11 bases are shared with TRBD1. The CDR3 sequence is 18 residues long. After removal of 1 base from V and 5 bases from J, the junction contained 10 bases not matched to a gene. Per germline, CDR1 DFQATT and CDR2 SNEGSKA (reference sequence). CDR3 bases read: TGCAGTGCTAGAGTTATCCGGACAGGGGGCGAGAATAATTCACCC. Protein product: CSARVIRTGGENNSP. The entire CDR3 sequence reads CSARVIRTGGENNSPLHF.

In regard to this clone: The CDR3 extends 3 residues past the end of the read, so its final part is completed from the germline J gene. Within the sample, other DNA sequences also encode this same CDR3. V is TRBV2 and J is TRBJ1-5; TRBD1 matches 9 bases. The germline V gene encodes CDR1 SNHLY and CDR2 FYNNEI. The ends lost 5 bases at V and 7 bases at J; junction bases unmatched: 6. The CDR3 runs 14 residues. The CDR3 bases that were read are TGTGCCAGCAGTAGGGGACAGGGCGGGCAGCCC. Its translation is CASSRGQGGQP. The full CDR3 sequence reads CASSRGQGGQPQHF.

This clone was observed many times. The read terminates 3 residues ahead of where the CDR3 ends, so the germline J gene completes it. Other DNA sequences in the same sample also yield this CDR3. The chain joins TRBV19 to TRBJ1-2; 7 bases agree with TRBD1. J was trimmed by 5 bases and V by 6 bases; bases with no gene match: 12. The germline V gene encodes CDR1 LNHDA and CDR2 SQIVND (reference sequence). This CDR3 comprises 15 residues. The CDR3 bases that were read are TGTGCCAGTAGGTTACAGGGGCCCCTACTTTATGGC. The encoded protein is CASRLQGPLLYG. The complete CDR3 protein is CASRLQGPLLYGYTF.

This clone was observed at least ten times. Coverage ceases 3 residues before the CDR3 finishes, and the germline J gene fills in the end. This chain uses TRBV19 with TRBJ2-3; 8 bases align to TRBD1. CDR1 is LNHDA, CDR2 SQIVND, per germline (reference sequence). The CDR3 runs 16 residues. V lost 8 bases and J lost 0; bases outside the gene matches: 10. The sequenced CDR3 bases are TGTGCCAGTGAGATCGGACAGGGACTTAGCACAGATACG. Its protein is CASEIGQGLSTDT. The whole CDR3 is CASEIGQGLSTDTQYF.

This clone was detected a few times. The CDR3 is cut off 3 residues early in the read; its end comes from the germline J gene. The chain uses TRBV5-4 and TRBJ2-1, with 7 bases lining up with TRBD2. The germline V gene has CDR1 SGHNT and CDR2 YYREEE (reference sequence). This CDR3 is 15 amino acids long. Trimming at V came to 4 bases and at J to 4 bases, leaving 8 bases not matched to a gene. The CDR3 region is CASSAPSGKYNEQFF. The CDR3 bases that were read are TGTGCCAGCAGCGCCCCTAGCGGAAAGTACAATGAG. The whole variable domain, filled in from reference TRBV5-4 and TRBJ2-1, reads ETGVTQSPTHLIKTRGQQVTLRCSSQSGHNTVSWYQQALGQGPQFIFQYYREEENGRGNFPPRFSGLQFPNYSSELNVNALELDDSALYLCASSAPSGKYNEQFFGPGTRLTVL.

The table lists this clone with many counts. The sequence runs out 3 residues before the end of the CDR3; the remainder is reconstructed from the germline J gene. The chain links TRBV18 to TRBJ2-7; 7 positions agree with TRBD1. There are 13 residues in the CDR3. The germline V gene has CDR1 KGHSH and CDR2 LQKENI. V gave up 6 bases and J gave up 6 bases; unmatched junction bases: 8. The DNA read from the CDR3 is TGTGCCAGCTCGGACAGGTGGAGCGGCGAG. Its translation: CASSDRWSGE. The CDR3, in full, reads CASSDRWSGEQYF.

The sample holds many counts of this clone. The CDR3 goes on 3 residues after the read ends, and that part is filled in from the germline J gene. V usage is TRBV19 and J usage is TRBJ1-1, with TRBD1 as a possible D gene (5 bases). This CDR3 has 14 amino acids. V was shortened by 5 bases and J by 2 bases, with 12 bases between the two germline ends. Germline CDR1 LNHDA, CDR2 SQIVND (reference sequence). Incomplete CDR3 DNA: TGTGCCAGTAGTTTCACAGGTTTCAACACTGAA. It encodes CASSFTGFNTE. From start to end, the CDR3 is CASSFTGFNTEAFF.

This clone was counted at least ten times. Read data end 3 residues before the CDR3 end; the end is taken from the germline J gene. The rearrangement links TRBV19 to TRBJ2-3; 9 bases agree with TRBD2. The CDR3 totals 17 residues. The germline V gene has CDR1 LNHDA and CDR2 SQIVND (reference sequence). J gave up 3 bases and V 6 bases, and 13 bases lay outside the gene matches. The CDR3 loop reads CASRPPPGGGATDTQYF. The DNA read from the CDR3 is TGTGCCAGTAGACCCCCCCCCGGCGGGGGGGCTACAGATACG.

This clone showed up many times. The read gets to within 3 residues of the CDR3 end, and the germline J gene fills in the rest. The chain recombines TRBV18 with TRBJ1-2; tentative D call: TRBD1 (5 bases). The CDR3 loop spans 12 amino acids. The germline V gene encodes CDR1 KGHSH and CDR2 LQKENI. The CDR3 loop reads CASSLPGNGYTF. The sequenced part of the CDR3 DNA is TGTGCCAGCTCATTACCAGGGAACGGC.